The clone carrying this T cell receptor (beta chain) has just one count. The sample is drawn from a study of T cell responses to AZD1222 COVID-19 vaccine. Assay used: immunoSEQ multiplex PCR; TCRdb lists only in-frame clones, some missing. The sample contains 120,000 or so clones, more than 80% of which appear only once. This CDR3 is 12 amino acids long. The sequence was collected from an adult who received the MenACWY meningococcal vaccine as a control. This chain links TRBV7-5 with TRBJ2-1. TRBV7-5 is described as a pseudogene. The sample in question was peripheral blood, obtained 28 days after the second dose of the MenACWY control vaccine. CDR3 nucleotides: TGTGTCAGAAGCTTCACCCTCAATGAGCAGTTCTTC. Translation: CVRSFTLNEQFF.